This T cell receptor beta chain was recovered during a study of OX40 agonist ivuxolimab in advanced cancers. Study information: The dose-escalation cohort was around 83% male, with a mean age of 60 years, ranging roughly 20 to 80. Anti-PD-1, anti-PD-L1 or anti-CTLA-4 therapy given earlier was allowed, and roughly 38% had some. Three patients got partial responses; one had hepatocellular carcinoma and two had cutaneous melanoma.

The protocol was immunoSEQ multiplex PCR, while the TCRdb copy is restricted to in-frame clones and leaves out a portion. This sample yields more than 80,000 clones, of which 87% are seen a single time; 1.4% to 1.5% belongs to the top ten. The CDR3 has 17 residues. The ends lost 6 bases at V and 0 bases at J; junction bases unmatched: 11. Germline V gives CDR1 MNHEY, CDR2 SMNVEV (reference sequence). The TCR originated in an adult with an advanced solid tumor such as melanoma, head and neck, liver or kidney cancer. The chain combines TRBV27 with TRBJ2-3, with 8 bases matching TRBD2. The input for sequencing was CD4+ or CD8+ T cells sorted from blood, taken in a trial of the OX40 agonist ivuxolimab. CDR3 amino acids: CASRHRLARTSTDTQYF. CDR3 nucleotide sequence: TGTGCCAGCAGACATAGACTAGCGAGGACTAGCACAGATACGCAGTATTTT.